Shown below are 31 T cell receptor beta chains from a single sample sequenced in a study of siplizumab effects on memory and regulatory T cells. Profiled with immunoSEQ multiplex PCR; TCRdb holds only in-frame clones, not every one. The data show around 94,000 clones, roughly 92% seen once. The sample taken for sequencing was CD4+ T cells sorted from blood. These receptors came from a human donor in good health.

The table lists this clone with a count of one. The genes are TRBV7-6 and TRBJ2-3; D possibly uses TRBD1 or TRBD2 (5 bases each). V was trimmed by 5 bases and J by 1 base, leaving 16 bases between them. The CDR3 spans 16 residues. The germline V gene encodes CDR1 SGHVS and CDR2 FNYEAQ. The CDR3: CASSPNTGRRTDTQYF. CDR3 DNA: TGTGCCAGCAGCCCGAACACGGGACGCCGCACAGATACGCAGTATTTT.

V is TRBV9 and J is TRBJ1-2; 7 nucleotides line up with TRBD1. CDR1 and CDR2 from the germline V gene are SGDLS and YYNGEE. The CDR3 contains 15 residues. With 4 bases clipped from V and 7 bases from J, the junction kept 13 bases outside the gene matches. CDR3 sequence reads: CASSPRWQGESGYTF. CDR3 sequence (DNA): TGTGCCAGCAGCCCTCGCTGGCAGGGGGAAAGTGGCTACACCTTC.

The genes are TRBV6-6 and TRBJ1-5; no reliable D call. V dropped 6 bases and J dropped 4 bases, with 10 bases sitting between them. The germline CDR1 and CDR2 sequences are MNHNY and SVGAGI (reference sequence). This CDR3 has 13 residues. CDR3 region: CASRKLNNQPQHF. The CDR3 DNA sequence: TGTGCCAGCAGGAAACTGAATAATCAGCCCCAGCATTTT.

The chain has TRBV28 and TRBJ2-7, with 11 bases matching TRBD2. In germline, CDR1 is MDHEN, CDR2 SYDVKM. This CDR3 region has 15 residues. V was pared by 7 bases and J by 4 bases, with 9 bases of the junction left unmatched. The CDR3 is CASKIGTSGYYEQYF. CDR3 sequence (DNA): TGTGCCAGCAAAATAGGGACTAGCGGATATTACGAGCAGTACTTC.

This chain uses TRBV14 with TRBJ2-1; perhaps D is TRBD1 or TRBD2 (5 bases each). This CDR3 comprises 14 residues. Germline assignment: CDR1 SGHDN and CDR2 FVKESK. V dropped 6 bases and J dropped 8 bases, with 17 bases sitting between them. CDR3: CASRHAGAGDEQFF. The CDR3, as DNA: TGTGCCAGCAGGCATGCTGGGGCGGGCGATGAGCAGTTCTTC.

The rearrangement links TRBV7-2 to TRBJ2-1; the D gene is possibly TRBD2 (5 bases). Trimming stripped 5 bases from V and 5 bases from J, with 19 bases between. The CDR3 has 16 residues. The germline V gene has CDR1 SGHTA and CDR2 FQGNSA. CDR3: CASSRSWLALNNEQFF. Written as DNA, the CDR3 is TGTGCCAGCAGCCGGAGTTGGCTAGCCCTTAACAATGAGCAGTTCTTC.

The V and J genes are TRBV7-9 and TRBJ2-1; D unclear. V was pared by 4 bases and J by 6 bases, with 4 bases between. The CDR3 runs to 11 residues. Germline V CDR1 and CDR2: SEHNR, FQNEAQ (reference sequence). The CDR3 DNA reads TGTGCCAGCAGCTCGCCCAATGAGCAGTTCTTC. Translating it yields CASSSPNEQFF.

This clone has just a few counts. This chain uses TRBV2 with TRBJ2-2; D gene ambiguous. The length of the CDR3 is 12 residues. CDR1 and CDR2 from the germline V gene are SNHLY and FYNNEI. Trimming cost V 8 bases and J 6 bases, with 10 bases left between them. CDR3 sequence: CASRYPPGELFF. The CDR3 DNA reads TGTGCCAGCCGCTATCCCCCCGGGGAGCTGTTTTTT.

CDR3 sequence reads: CASSPGVHEQFF. In DNA form, the CDR3 reads TGTGCCAGCTCACCGGGGGTCCATGAGCAGTTCTTC. The chain joins TRBV18 to TRBJ2-1; D possibly matches TRBD1 or TRBD2 (5 bases each). The CDR3 is 12 amino acids. CDR1 and CDR2 from the germline V gene are KGHSH and LQKENI. V lost 3 bases and J 8 bases, leaving 8 bases between the germline ends. The full variable domain, completed using reference TRBV18 and TRBJ2-1, is NAGVMQNPRHLVRRRGQEARLRCSPMKGHSHVYWYRQLPEEGLKFMVYLQKENIIDESGMPKERFSAEFPKEGPSILRIQQVVRGDSAAYFCASSPGVHEQFFGPGTRLTVL.

The rearrangement links TRBV4-1 to TRBJ2-3; D is ambiguous. The CDR3 has 16 amino acids. Germline-derived CDR1 and CDR2 are MGHRA and YSYEKL. V was cut by 4 bases and J by 4 bases, with 18 bases left in between. Written as DNA, the CDR3 is TGCGCCAGCAGCCGGAGTGACCTCCCAAGCGCAGATACGCAGTATTTT. It is translated as CASSRSDLPSADTQYF.

The V gene is TRBV5-1, the J gene TRBJ2-7; D gene ambiguous. The germline CDR1 and CDR2 sequences are SGHRS and YFSETQ. V was shortened by 4 bases and J by 2 bases, with 13 bases between the two germline ends. This CDR3 spans 14 amino acids. CDR3 in amino acids: CASSLDGSPYEQYF. In DNA form, the CDR3 reads TGCGCCAGCAGCCTGGACGGATCCCCCTACGAGCAGTACTTC.

The V call is TRBV27, the J call TRBJ1-1; 7 nucleotides line up with TRBD1. The CDR3 consists of 15 residues. The germline V gene has CDR1 MNHEY and CDR2 SMNVEV (reference sequence). The V gene end was trimmed by 3 bases and the J gene end by 4 bases; junction bases not matched to a gene: 8. CDR3 DNA: TGTGCCAGCAGTTTTTCCAGGGGGTTTGCCACTGAAGCTTTCTTT. This encodes CASSFSRGFATEAFF.

This chain uses TRBV18 with TRBJ2-1; D might be TRBD2 (6 bases). V was clipped by 6 bases and J by 0 bases, with 15 bases between them. From germline, CDR1 is KGHSH and CDR2 LQKENI. The CDR3 loop spans 16 amino acids. CDR3 residues: CASSDGLLVSYNEQFF. The CDR3 coding sequence is TGTGCCAGCTCGGATGGACTACTTGTCTCCTACAATGAGCAGTTCTTC. Filled out from reference TRBV18 and TRBJ2-1, the complete variable domain reads NAGVMQNPRHLVRRRGQEARLRCSPMKGHSHVYWYRQLPEEGLKFMVYLQKENIIDESGMPKERFSAEFPKEGPSILRIQQVVRGDSAAYFCASSDGLLVSYNEQFFGPGTRLTVL.

This chain joins TRBV7-8 and TRBJ2-4, with D perhaps matching TRBD2 (5 bases). CDR1 SGHVS and CDR2 FQNEAQ come from the germline V gene. The V and J ends lost 5 bases and 8 bases respectively, with 13 bases between them. CDR3 length equals 13 residues. In DNA, the CDR3 is TGTGCCAGCAGCAAGGGTATGGGAGACATTCAGTACTTC. It translates to CASSKGMGDIQYF.

V usage is TRBV5-6 and J usage is TRBJ2-7; D gene unclear. Trimming stripped 3 bases from V and 3 bases from J, with 16 bases between. The CDR3 has 15 residues. Germline CDR1 is SGHDT and CDR2 is YYEEEE. The DNA for the CDR3 is TGTGCCAGCAGCTACCGGTTACAGAGGAGCTACGAGCAGTACTTC. Its translation is CASSYRLQRSYEQYF. The entire variable domain, with the rest obtained from reference TRBV5-6 and TRBJ2-7, is as follows: DAGVTQSPTHLIKTRGQQVTLRCSPKSGHDTVSWYQQALGQGPQFIFQYYEEEERQRGNFPDRFSGHQFPNYSSELNVNALLLGDSALYLCASSYRLQRSYEQYFGPGTRLTVT.

The J gene is TRBJ1-2, the V gene TRBV5-5; D is possibly TRBD1 (5 bases). The germline V gene has CDR1 SGHKS and CDR2 YYEKEE (reference sequence). This CDR3 spans 15 amino acids. Trimming removed 4 bases at V and 5 bases at J, with 18 bases between. CDR3 DNA sequence: TGTGCCAGCAGCCCCCGGCAGGGTAGGACGTATGGCTACACCTTC. Amino acids: CASSPRQGRTYGYTF.

The rearrangement links TRBV11-2 to TRBJ2-1, with 7 positions matching TRBD2. The CDR3 contains 14 residues. The V and J ends lost 5 bases and 7 bases, in that order; junction bases with no gene match: 8. Germline loops: CDR1 SGHAT, CDR2 FQNNGV. The CDR3 sequence: CASSLGREQNEQFF. The CDR3 region has the DNA TGTGCCAGCAGCCTGGGGCGGGAGCAAAATGAGCAGTTCTTC.

The chain recombines TRBV30 with TRBJ2-7, with 12 bases aligning to TRBD2. Germline CDR1 GTSNPN, CDR2 SVGIG (reference sequence). The CDR3 loop spans 14 amino acids. The ends lost 3 bases at V and 9 bases at J; junction bases unmatched: 9. This CDR3 is CAWSRLAGAERQYF. In DNA form, the CDR3 reads TGTGCCTGGAGCCGACTAGCGGGAGCCGAAAGGCAGTACTTC.

This chain joins TRBV9 and TRBJ1-1, with TRBD1 matching over 8 bases. V shed 0 bases and J 4 bases; nucleotides not matched to a gene: 11. Germline CDR1 is SGDLS and CDR2 is YYNGEE. The CDR3 contains 17 residues. The CDR3 region has the DNA TGTGCCAGCAGCGTAGCCGGACAAGGACAGGGCTCCACTGAAGCTTTCTTT. Translation gives CASSVAGQGQGSTEAFF.

This clone has just one count. The CDR3: CASTVIIPRGRESTDTQYF. The CDR3 nucleotides read TGTGCCAGCACCGTTATTATTCCGCGGGGGCGCGAATCCACAGATACGCAGTATTTT. The V call is TRBV28, the J call TRBJ2-3; D may be TRBD2 (7 bases). V was trimmed by 7 bases and J by 2 bases, leaving 28 bases between them. CDR3 size: 19 residues. In germline, CDR1 is MDHEN, CDR2 SYDVKM.

The chain is built from TRBV15 and TRBJ1-2, with D uncertain. Trimming pared 0 bases from V and 0 bases from J, leaving 14 bases between. The CDR3 contains 17 residues. Germline lookup yields CDR1 LNHNV and CDR2 YYDKDF (reference sequence). This CDR3 reads CATSRDRAGDSNYGYTF. CDR3 in DNA: TGTGCCACCAGCAGAGATCGGGCAGGCGATTCTAACTATGGCTACACCTTC.

The rearrangement uses TRBV19 and TRBJ1-2; D gene uncertain. Germline V gives CDR1 LNHDA, CDR2 SQIVND (reference sequence). CDR3 length: 13 residues. Trimming took 5 bases from V and 0 from J, leaving 7 bases between them. The CDR3 protein is CASSWGSNYGYTF. Written as DNA, the CDR3 is TGTGCCAGTAGTTGGGGTTCTAACTATGGCTACACCTTC.

V usage is TRBV29-1 and J usage is TRBJ1-2, with TRBD1 matching 7 bases. With 7 bases clipped from V and 8 bases from J, the junction kept 13 bases outside the gene matches. CDR3 length: 13 residues. Germline-derived CDR1 and CDR2 are SQVTM and ANQGSEA. The CDR3 DNA is TGCAGCGCAGAAAGGTCAGGGGGATTCGGCTACACCTTC. Protein: CSAERSGGFGYTF.

The CDR3 reads CASSNLTGLIWIYEQYF. The CDR3 DNA is TGTGCCAGCAGCAACCTGACAGGACTTATATGGATATACGAGCAGTACTTC. V is TRBV21-1 and J is TRBJ2-7; TRBD1 was called by the table and not checked on the DNA. TRBV21-1 is given as a pseudogene. This CDR3 contains 17 residues.

The rearrangement uses TRBV14 and TRBJ2-3, with 8 bases matching TRBD2. Germline-derived CDR1 and CDR2 are SGHDN and FVKESK. The CDR3 runs to 14 residues. The ends lost 1 base at V and 9 bases at J; junction bases unmatched: 6. The CDR3 bases are TGTGCCAGCAGCCAAGCGCTAGCGGGCATCACGCAGTATTTT. It specifies CASSQALAGITQYF. Looking up the rest from reference TRBV14 and TRBJ2-3 gives the full variable domain: EAGVTQFPSHSVIEKGQTVTLRCDPISGHDNLYWYRRVMGKEIKFLLHFVKESKQDESGMPNNRFLAERTGGTYSTLKVQPAELEDSGVYFCASSQALAGITQYFGPGTRLTVL.

The chain has TRBV18 and TRBJ2-7; TRBD2 agrees at 12 bases. V gave up 5 bases and J gave up 6 bases; unmatched junction bases: 8. From germline, CDR1 is KGHSH and CDR2 LQKENI. The CDR3 sequence is 15 residues long. The CDR3 coding sequence is TGTGCCAGCTCAGAGCTAGCGGGAGGGTGGAGCGAGCAGTACTTC. Amino acids: CASSELAGGWSEQYF.

The genes are TRBV7-2 and TRBJ1-5, with D maybe TRBD1 (6 bases). Germline lookup yields CDR1 SGHTA and CDR2 FQGNSA. V lost 0 bases and J lost 4, with 13 bases in between. The CDR3 sequence is 16 residues long. CDR3 loop: CASSLAPGAVNQPQHF. The CDR3 bases are TGTGCCAGCAGCTTAGCGCCAGGGGCGGTTAATCAGCCCCAGCATTTT. The full variable domain, rest sourced from reference TRBV7-2 and TRBJ1-5, is GAGVSQSPSNKVTEKGKDVELRCDPISGHTALYWYRQSLGQGLEFLIYFQGNSAPDKSGLPSDRFSAERTGGSVSTLTIQRTQQEDSAVYLCASSLAPGAVNQPQHFGDGTRLSIL.

This clone was counted between two and nine times. V usage is TRBV11-2 and J usage is TRBJ2-7, with TRBD2 matching 13 bases. There are 17 residues in the CDR3. Germline V gene data show CDR1 as SGHAT and CDR2 as FQNNGV. V lost 6 bases to trimming and J lost 3 bases; unmatched junction nucleotides: 11. The CDR3 is CASRPNFGTSGNYEQYF. The CDR3 nucleotides read TGTGCCAGCAGGCCGAATTTCGGGACTAGCGGGAACTACGAGCAGTACTTC.

V gene TRBV28 combines with J gene TRBJ2-7; TRBD1 agrees at 7 bases. Germline lookup yields CDR1 MDHEN and CDR2 SYDVKM. This CDR3 region has 14 residues. V lost 6 bases and J lost 2; bases outside the gene matches: 7. CDR3 protein: CASSPTGFPYEQYF. The CDR3 coding sequence is TGTGCCAGCAGCCCGACAGGGTTCCCCTACGAGCAGTACTTC.

In its sample, this clone was seen once. J is TRBJ2-3 and V is TRBV5-1; 8 bases map to TRBD1. Germline CDR1 and CDR2: SGHRS and YFSETQ. This CDR3 contains 13 residues. The trim removed 7 bases at V and 3 bases at J, leaving 4 bases unmatched. The CDR3 DNA follows: TGCGCCAGCCGACAGGGGCCTACAGATACGCAGTATTTT. Amino acids: CASRQGPTDTQYF.

This clone was observed a single time. The chain couples TRBV11-2 to TRBJ2-1, with TRBD2 identical over 8 bases. Germline-derived CDR1 and CDR2 are SGHAT and FQNNGV. V lost 5 bases, J lost 7 bases, and 13 bases stayed unmatched. This CDR3 contains 16 residues. The CDR3 spells CASSPLQGTRHNEQFF. CDR3 sequence (DNA): TGTGCCAGCAGCCCCCTCCAAGGGACTAGGCATAATGAGCAGTTCTTC. Drawing the rest from reference TRBV11-2 and TRBJ2-1, the complete variable domain is EAGVAQSPRYKIIEKRQSVAFWCNPISGHATLYWYQQILGQGPKLLIQFQNNGVVDDSQLPKDRFSAERLKGVDSTLKIQPAKLEDSAVYLCASSPLQGTRHNEQFFGPGTRLTVL.